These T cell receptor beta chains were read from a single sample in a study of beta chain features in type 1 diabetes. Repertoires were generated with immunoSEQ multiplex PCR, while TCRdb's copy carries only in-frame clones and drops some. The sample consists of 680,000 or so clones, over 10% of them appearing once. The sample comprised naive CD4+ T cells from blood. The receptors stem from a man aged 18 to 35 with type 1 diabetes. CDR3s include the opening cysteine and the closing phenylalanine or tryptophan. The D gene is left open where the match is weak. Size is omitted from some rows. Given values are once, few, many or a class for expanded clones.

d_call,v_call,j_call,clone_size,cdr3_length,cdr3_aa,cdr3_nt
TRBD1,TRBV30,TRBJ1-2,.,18,CAWSDLGDRGHNSYGYTF,TGTGCCTGGAGTGACCTAGGGGACAGGGGGCATAATAGCTATGGCTACACCTTC
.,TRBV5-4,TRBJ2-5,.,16,CASSFGIGVGSETQYF,TGTGCCAGCAGCTTCGGGATCGGGGTCGGTTCAGAGACCCAGTACTTC
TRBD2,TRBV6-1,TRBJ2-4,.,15,CASWGGGIAKNIQYF,TGTGCCAGCTGGGGGGGAGGGATAGCCAAAAACATTCAGTACTTC
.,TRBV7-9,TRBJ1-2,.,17,CASSLAGTHIPRRGYTF,TGTGCCAGCAGCTTAGCGGGGACCCACATCCCCAGGCGTGGCTACACCTTC
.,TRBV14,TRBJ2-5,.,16,CASSGKGPGPRETQYF,TGTGCCAGCAGCGGCAAAGGGCCGGGGCCCAGAGAGACCCAGTACTTC
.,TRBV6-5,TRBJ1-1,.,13,CASTWRDNTEAFF,TGTGCCAGCACCTGGAGGGATAACACTGAAGCTTTCTTT
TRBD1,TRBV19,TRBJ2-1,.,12,CATRDRALEQFF,TGTGCCACCCGGGACAGGGCACTCGAGCAGTTCTTC
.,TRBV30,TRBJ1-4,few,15,CAWSRRRQGSEKLFF,TGTGCCTGGAGTAGGCGGCGGCAGGGATCCGAAAAACTGTTTTTT
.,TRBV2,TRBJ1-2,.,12,CASSGDFYGYTF,TGTGCCAGCAGCGGAGACTTCTATGGCTACACCTTC
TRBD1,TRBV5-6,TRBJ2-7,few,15,CASSSTQGLSYEQYF,TGTGCCAGCAGCTCTACACAGGGGCTCTCCTACGAGCAGTACTTC
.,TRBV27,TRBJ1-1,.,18,CASSLRYLQLLGGTEAFF,TGTGCCAGCAGTCTCCGATACCTACAACTCCTTGGGGGCACTGAAGCTTTCTTT
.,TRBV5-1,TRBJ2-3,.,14,CASTAGTSTDTQYF,TGCGCCAGCACAGCCGGAACTAGCACAGATACGCAGTATTTT
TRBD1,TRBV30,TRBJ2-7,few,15,CAWSVGRGLGSEQYF,TGTGCCTGGAGTGTAGGCAGGGGGCTTGGTAGCGAGCAGTACTTC
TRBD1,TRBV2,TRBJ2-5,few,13,CASSGQGQETQYF,TGTGCCAGCAGTGGACAGGGCCAAGAGACCCAGTACTTC
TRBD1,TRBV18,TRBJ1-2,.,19,CASSPPVLTGGPSNYGYTF,TGTGCCAGCTCACCACCGGTTTTAACAGGGGGACCTTCTAACTATGGCTACACCTTC
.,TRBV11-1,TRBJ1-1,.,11,CASSEVLLAFF,TGTGCCAGCAGTGAAGTGCTTCTAGCTTTCTTT
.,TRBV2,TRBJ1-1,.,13,CASSQSWVSEAFF,TGTGCCAGCAGTCAATCATGGGTGTCTGAAGCTTTCTTT
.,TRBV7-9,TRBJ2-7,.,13,CASSPGGRYEQYF,TGTGCCAGCAGCCCTGGGGGGCGCTACGAGCAGTACTTC
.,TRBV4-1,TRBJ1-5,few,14,CASSQEFPNQPQHF,TGCGCCAGCAGCCAAGAATTTCCCAATCAGCCCCAGCATTTT
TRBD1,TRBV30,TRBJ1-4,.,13,CAWEGQGREKLFF,TGTGCCTGGGAGGGACAGGGGAGAGAAAAACTGTTTTTT
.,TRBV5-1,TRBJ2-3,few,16,CASSLARAGTADTQYF,TGCGCCAGCAGCTTGGCGAGGGCAGGGACTGCAGATACGCAGTATTTT
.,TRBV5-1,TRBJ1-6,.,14,CASSLQYSDSPLHF,TGCGCCAGCAGCCTCCAATACTCGGATTCACCCCTCCACTTT
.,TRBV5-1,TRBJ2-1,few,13,CASRDPGFHEQFF,TGCGCCAGTAGGGACCCAGGCTTCCATGAGCAGTTCTTC
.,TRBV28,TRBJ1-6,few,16,CASSSTWDRDNSPLHF,TGTGCCAGCAGTTCGACCTGGGACCGAGATAATTCACCCCTCCACTTT
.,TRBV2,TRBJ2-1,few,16,CASSPEKLSSYNEQFF,TGTGCCAGCAGTCCCGAGAAGTTAAGCTCCTACAATGAGCAGTTCTTC
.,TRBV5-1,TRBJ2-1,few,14,CASGETGPYNEQFF,TGCGCCAGCGGGGAGACAGGCCCCTACAATGAGCAGTTCTTC
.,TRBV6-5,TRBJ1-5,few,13,CASSYGSNQPQHF,TGTGCCAGCAGTTATGGCAGCAATCAGCCCCAGCATTTT
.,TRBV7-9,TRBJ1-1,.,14,CAGSLGGLNTEAFF,TGTGCCGGTTCCTTGGGGGGTTTGAACACTGAAGCTTTCTTT
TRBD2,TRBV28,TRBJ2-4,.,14,CASRGVGGPNIQYF,TGTGCCAGCCGGGGGGTAGGAGGGCCAAACATTCAGTACTTC
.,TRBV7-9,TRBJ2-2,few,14,CASRELTNTGELFF,TGTGCCAGCAGGGAGCTTACCAACACCGGGGAGCTGTTTTTT
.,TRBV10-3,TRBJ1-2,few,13,CAISGERIYGYTF,TGTGCCATCAGTGGGGAGCGTATCTATGGCTACACCTTC
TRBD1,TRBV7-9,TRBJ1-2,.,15,CASSTTGGSSYGYTF,TGTGCCAGCAGCACCACAGGGGGCTCAAGCTATGGCTACACCTTC
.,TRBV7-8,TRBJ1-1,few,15,CASSLGRRVNTEAFF,TGTGCCAGCAGCTTAGGGCGGAGGGTGAACACTGAAGCTTTCTTT
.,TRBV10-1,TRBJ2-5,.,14,CASRPGPKQETQYF,TGCGCCAGCAGACCCGGGCCCAAACAAGAGACCCAGTACTTC
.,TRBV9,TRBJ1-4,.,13,CASSVDGNEKLFF,TGTGCCAGCAGCGTGGACGGAAATGAAAAACTGTTTTTT
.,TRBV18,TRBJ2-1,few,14,CASSPWADRNEQFF,TGTGCCAGCTCACCGTGGGCAGACCGCAATGAGCAGTTCTTC
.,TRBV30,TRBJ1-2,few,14,CAWSPRGRDYGYTF,TGTGCCTGGAGCCCCCGGGGGAGAGACTATGGCTACACCTTC
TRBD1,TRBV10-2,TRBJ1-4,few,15,CASNEPGQGDEKLFF,TGCGCCAGCAACGAACCGGGACAGGGCGATGAAAAACTGTTTTTT
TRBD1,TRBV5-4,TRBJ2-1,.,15,CASSRDRDAYNEQFF,TGTGCCAGCAGCCGAGACAGGGACGCTTACAATGAGCAGTTCTTC
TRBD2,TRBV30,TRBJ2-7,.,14,CAWSVSGGAYEQYF,TGTGCCTGGAGTGTATCTGGGGGGGCCTACGAGCAGTACTTC